The 30 T cell receptor beta chains reported below all come from one sample, sequenced in a study of blood T cell repertoires in COVID-19. Profiled with immunoSEQ multiplex PCR; TCRdb holds only in-frame clones, not every one. Here the sample spans 250,000 to 300,000 clones, roughly 89% being singletons. The source material was peripheral blood. Receptor source: a man aged 45 to 65 with acute or convalescent COVID-19.

The chain combines TRBV15 with TRBJ1-4; 8 nucleotides line up with TRBD1. V gave up 6 bases and J gave up 8 bases; unmatched junction bases: 8. The CDR3 runs to 14 residues. CDR1 is LNHNV and CDR2 is YYDKDF in the germline V gene (reference sequence). CDR3 sequence reads: CATSWIQGGEKLFF. DNA for the CDR3: TGTGCCACCAGTTGGATACAGGGGGGAGAAAAACTGTTTTTT.

The chain has TRBV11-2 and TRBJ2-2; D remains unclear. Trimming took off 3 bases at V and 7 bases at J, with 12 bases between the two ends. Germline lookup yields CDR1 SGHAT and CDR2 FQNNGV. This CDR3 comprises 14 residues. The CDR3 sequence: CASSLGWRDGELFF. For the CDR3, the DNA is TGTGCCAGCAGCTTGGGCTGGCGAGACGGGGAGCTGTTTTTT.

The rearrangement uses TRBV3-1 (or the pseudogene TRBV3-2) and TRBJ2-2; 10 positions agree with TRBD1. Germline trimming cut 4 bases from V and 5 bases from J; bases unmatched to any gene: 7. Germline lookup yields CDR1 LGHDT and CDR2 YNNKEL (reference sequence). This CDR3 has 16 residues. CDR3 in DNA: TGTGCCAGCAGCCCCGGGACAGGGGATTTAACCGGGGAGCTGTTTTTT. This encodes CASSPGTGDLTGELFF.

The V call is TRBV9, the J call TRBJ2-7; D is unclear. Trimming took off 1 base at V and 1 base at J, with 9 bases between the two ends. The CDR3 extends over 14 amino acids. Per germline, CDR1 SGDLS and CDR2 YYNGEE. For the CDR3, the DNA is TGTGCCAGCAGCGTACTCGACAATTCCTACGAGCAGTACTTC. This translates into CASSVLDNSYEQYF.

The genes are TRBV18 and TRBJ2-4; maybe TRBD2 (5 bases). CDR3 length: 15 residues. Trimming shortened V by 2 bases and J by 0 bases, and 8 bases separated the two germline ends. Per the germline V gene, CDR1 is KGHSH and CDR2 is LQKENI. Written as DNA, the CDR3 is TGTGCCAGCTCACCAACGGGGTTAGCCAAAAACATTCAGTACTTC. The encoded protein is CASSPTGLAKNIQYF.

The rearrangement uses TRBV4-2 and TRBJ2-3; 14 nucleotides match TRBD2. CDR1 LGHNA and CDR2 YNFKEQ come from the germline V gene. There are 16 residues in the CDR3. The V and J ends lost 3 bases and 6 bases, in that order; junction bases with no gene match: 5. CDR3 amino acids: CASSQTSGGAWDTQYF. The CDR3 nucleotides read TGTGCCAGCAGCCAGACTAGCGGGGGGGCCTGGGATACGCAGTATTTT.

The rearrangement uses TRBV3-1 (or the pseudogene TRBV3-2) and TRBJ1-5; D is unresolved. In germline, CDR1 is LGHDT, CDR2 YNNKEL (reference sequence). The CDR3 is 15 residues long. Trimming shortened V by 2 bases and J by 11 bases, and 19 bases separated the two germline ends. The DNA for the CDR3 is TGTGCCAGCAGCCAAAAAGAGAGTCCGCCGTTATCCCAGCATTTT. Residues: CASSQKESPPLSQHF.

The chain is built from TRBV28 and TRBJ1-2, with D uncertain. Trimming shortened V by 3 bases and J by 5 bases, and 7 bases separated the two germline ends. The CDR3 spans 12 residues. From germline, CDR1 is MDHEN and CDR2 SYDVKM. In DNA, the CDR3 is TGTGCCAGCAGTTTGTTCGGGTATGGCTACACCTTC. The encoded protein is CASSLFGYGYTF.

V usage is TRBV14 and J usage is TRBJ2-6, with 8 bases aligning to TRBD1. Germline CDR1 reads SGHDN; CDR2 reads FVKESK. The CDR3 runs 17 residues. With 10 bases clipped from V and 0 bases from J, the junction kept 11 bases outside the gene matches. In DNA, the CDR3 is TGTGCCACCACCCGGACAGGGCTAGTCTCTGGGGCCAACGTCCTGACTTTC. Encoded protein: CATTRTGLVSGANVLTF. Drawing the rest from reference TRBV14 and TRBJ2-6, the complete variable domain is EAGVTQFPSHSVIEKGQTVTLRCDPISGHDNLYWYRRVMGKEIKFLLHFVKESKQDESGMPNNRFLAERTGGTYSTLKVQPAELEDSGVYFCATTRTGLVSGANVLTFGAGSRLTVL.

V is TRBV18 and J is TRBJ2-2, with a tentative D call TRBD2 (6 bases). Germline V CDR1 and CDR2: KGHSH, LQKENI. Trimming took off 2 bases at V and 3 bases at J, with 16 bases between the two ends. This CDR3 region has 17 residues. The CDR3 DNA reads as TGTGCCAGCTCACCAGTCGGGAGAAGAGGGGACACCGGGGAGCTGTTTTTT. Residues: CASSPVGRRGDTGELFF.

The chain recombines TRBV10-1 with TRBJ2-5, with 10 bases that match TRBD2. J gave up 5 bases and V 4 bases, and 7 bases lay outside the gene matches. The CDR3 has 15 amino acids. Germline V CDR1 and CDR2: WNHNN, SYGVQD (reference sequence). In DNA, the CDR3 is TGCGCCAGCAGTGGGAGCGGGGGGGCCGGGGAGACCCAGTACTTC. Encoded protein: CASSGSGGAGETQYF.

The J gene is TRBJ2-1, the V gene TRBV12-3 or TRBV12-4; 10 bases are shared with TRBD2. The CDR3 is 12 amino acids. Trimming at V came to 6 bases and at J to 10 bases, leaving 3 bases not matched to a gene. The CDR3 loop is CASRLAGPEQFF. The CDR3 DNA follows: TGTGCCAGCAGACTAGCGGGACCGGAGCAGTTCTTC.

This chain connects TRBV3-1 (or the pseudogene TRBV3-2) to TRBJ1-4, with TRBD1 matching 8 bases. The germline V gene encodes CDR1 LGHDT and CDR2 YNNKEL (reference sequence). There are 16 residues in the CDR3. The J segment lost 5 bases and the V segment lost 1 base, leaving 6 bases of the junction unmatched. The CDR3 spells CASSQARDRRNEKLFF. The CDR3 DNA reads TGTGCCAGCAGCCAAGCCCGGGACAGGCGAAATGAAAAACTGTTTTTT.

This clone was seen more than once but under ten times. The rearrangement links TRBV6-5 to TRBJ1-2, with TRBD1 matching over 7 bases. V trimming: 2 bases; J trimming: 8 bases; junction bases outside the gene matches: 5. Looked up from germline, CDR1 is MNHEY and CDR2 is SVGAGI. The CDR3 has 13 amino acids. The CDR3 DNA reads as TGTGCCAGCAGTTACGAGGGGGCGGGCGGCTACACCTTC. It specifies CASSYEGAGGYTF.

The rearrangement joins TRBV6-2 or TRBV6-3 to TRBJ2-5; 9 nucleotides match TRBD2. The CDR3 is made up of 16 amino acids. The trim removed 6 bases at V and 2 bases at J, leaving 10 bases unmatched. Looked up from germline, CDR1 is MNHEY and CDR2 is SVGEGT. The CDR3 DNA is TGTGCCAGCAGCCCCCAAGCTAGCGGGGCTCAAGAGACCCAGTACTTC. Translation gives CASSPQASGAQETQYF.

This clone was picked up a small number of times. This chain joins TRBV19 and TRBJ2-1; 12 bases align to TRBD2. V shed 9 bases and J 9 bases; nucleotides not matched to a gene: 9. From germline, CDR1 is LNHDA and CDR2 SQIVND (reference sequence). This CDR3 is built from 14 residues. The CDR3 protein is CASTSGGPSGEQFF. The CDR3 coding sequence is TGTGCCAGCACTAGCGGGGGGCCCTCGGGTGAGCAGTTCTTC.

This clone has only one observation. V usage is TRBV18 and J usage is TRBJ1-1, with 7 bases fitting TRBD1. There are 15 residues in the CDR3. V gave up 5 bases and J gave up 0 bases; unmatched junction bases: 6. CDR1 and CDR2 (germline): KGHSH, LQKENI. The CDR3 here is CASSSQGPVNTEAFF. The CDR3 DNA reads as TGTGCCAGCTCATCACAGGGGCCTGTGAACACTGAAGCTTTCTTT.

The CDR3, as DNA: TGTGCCAGCAGTTTAACAGAGAACACTGAAGCTTTCTTT. Its translation is CASSLTENTEAFF. V usage is TRBV12-3 or TRBV12-4 and J usage is TRBJ1-1, with D unresolved. V was pared by 2 bases and J by 1 base, with 5 bases between. The CDR3 covers 13 residues.

This chain uses TRBV15 with TRBJ1-4; D is unclear. Germline V gene data show CDR1 as LNHNV and CDR2 as YYDKDF (reference sequence). The length of the CDR3 is 12 residues. The ends were cut back, 1 base at V and 7 bases at J, with 4 bases in the middle. This chain's CDR3 is CATSRGLEKLFF. The DNA of the CDR3 is TGTGCCACCAGCAGAGGACTTGAAAAACTGTTTTTT.

The chain couples TRBV10-2 to TRBJ1-3, with unresolved D. From germline, CDR1 is WSHSY and CDR2 SAAADI. This CDR3 is 13 amino acids long. The ends were cut back, 6 bases at V and 0 bases at J, with 6 bases in the middle. The CDR3 loop is CASRGSSGNTIYF. In DNA, the CDR3 is TGCGCCAGCAGAGGGAGCTCTGGAAACACCATATATTTT.

This rearrangement joins TRBV15 to TRBJ2-2; no firm D call. This CDR3 is 13 amino acids long. The germline gives CDR1 LNHNV, CDR2 YYDKDF (reference sequence). Trimming pared 5 bases from V and 4 bases from J, leaving 8 bases between. The CDR3 sequence: CATSPSSTGELFF. In nucleotides, the CDR3 is TGTGCCACCAGCCCGAGTAGCACCGGGGAGCTGTTTTTT.

This chain links TRBV5-1 with TRBJ1-4, with 9 bases aligning to TRBD1. The ends lost 2 bases at V and 10 bases at J; junction bases unmatched: 9. Looked up from germline, CDR1 is SGHRS and CDR2 is YFSETQ. The CDR3 covers 15 residues. CDR3 sequence (DNA): TGCGCCAGCAGCTTCCCCGGGGGACAGGGAGGAAAACTGTTTTTT. Translating it yields CASSFPGGQGGKLFF.

The chain combines TRBV30 with TRBJ1-2, with D hard to call. Trimming left V 5 bases short and J 0 bases short, with 13 bases between. Germline V lookup: CDR1 GTSNPN, CDR2 SVGIG (reference sequence). The CDR3 runs 14 residues. CDR3 nucleotides: TGTGCCTGGCGTTGGGCAGTCCCTAACTATGGCTACACCTTC. This translates into CAWRWAVPNYGYTF. Supplemented by reference TRBV30 and TRBJ1-2, the full variable domain reads SQTIHQWPATLVQPVGSPLSLECTVEGTSNPNLYWYRQAAGRGLQLLFYSVGIGQISSEVPQNLSASRPQDRQFILSSKKLLLSDSGFYLCAWRWAVPNYGYTFGSGTRLTVV.

This CDR3 is CASSLLGQELSQKLFF. The CDR3 DNA is TGTGCCAGCAGCCTACTTGGACAGGAACTTTCGCAAAAACTGTTTTTT. V is TRBV6-6 and J is TRBJ1-4; 7 positions agree with TRBD1. V dropped 6 bases and J dropped 9; count of bases not matched to a gene: 16. The germline V gene encodes CDR1 MNHNY and CDR2 SVGAGI (reference sequence). The CDR3 has 16 amino acids.

This rearrangement joins TRBV10-3 to TRBJ2-5; 7 positions match TRBD1. V lost 5 bases and J lost 1; bases outside the gene matches: 4. In germline, CDR1 is ENHRY, CDR2 SYGVKD. The CDR3 runs to 14 residues. The CDR3 protein is CAISSGTVQETQYF. The CDR3 DNA reads as TGTGCCATCAGTTCCGGGACAGTCCAAGAGACCCAGTACTTC.

The chain combines TRBV6-5 with TRBJ1-6; D gene ambiguous. Germline V gives CDR1 MNHEY, CDR2 SVGAGI. The germline V and J ends were trimmed by 5 bases and 8 bases, with 16 bases remaining between them. There are 15 residues in the CDR3. CDR3 protein: CASSPLGLTHSPLHF. Here the CDR3 DNA reads TGTGCCAGCAGTCCCCTGGGCCTCACGCATTCACCCCTCCACTTT.

This chain joins TRBV2 and TRBJ1-4; a possible D gene is TRBD1 (5 bases). Trimming shortened V by 5 bases and J by 7 bases, and 14 bases separated the two germline ends. Germline V gene sequence: CDR1 SNHLY, CDR2 FYNNEI. The CDR3 is 14 residues long. The CDR3, as DNA: TGTGCCAGCAGTCCAGGGCAGCCTGGTGAAAAACTGTTTTTT. Translating it yields CASSPGQPGEKLFF.

This clone appeared a single time. The chain is built from TRBV18 and TRBJ2-2; 7 bases are a match to TRBD2. The CDR3 length is 15 residues. V was pared by 3 bases and J by 4 bases, with 5 bases of the junction left unmatched. Germline V gene lookup returns CDR1 KGHSH and CDR2 LQKENI. CDR3 protein: CASSPGGDATGELFF. CDR3 in DNA: TGTGCCAGCTCACCGGGAGGGGATGCCACCGGGGAGCTGTTTTTT.

The rearrangement joins TRBV19 to TRBJ2-2, with 7 bases identical to TRBD2. Germline CDR1 LNHDA, CDR2 SQIVND (reference sequence). CDR3 size: 16 residues. Trimming took 4 bases from V and 0 from J; bases not matched to a gene: 5. DNA of the CDR3: TGTGCCAGTAGTAAACCGGGACTATCGAACACCGGGGAGCTGTTTTTT. It codes for CASSKPGLSNTGELFF. Full variable domain (outside the CDR3, taken from reference TRBV19 and TRBJ2-2): DGGITQSPKYLFRKEGQNVTLSCEQNLNHDAMYWYRQDPGQGLRLIYYSQIVNDFQKGDIAEGYSVSREKKESFPLTVTSAQKNPTAFYLCASSKPGLSNTGELFFGEGSRLTVL.

The chain links TRBV5-1 to TRBJ2-2, with 7 bases that match TRBD1. V lost 4 bases and J lost 5; bases outside the gene matches: 8. The CDR3 is 15 residues long. Germline loops: CDR1 SGHRS, CDR2 YFSETQ. The CDR3 reads CASSTGQEVTGELFF. CDR3 DNA: TGCGCCAGCAGCACCGGACAGGAAGTTACCGGGGAGCTGTTTTTT.